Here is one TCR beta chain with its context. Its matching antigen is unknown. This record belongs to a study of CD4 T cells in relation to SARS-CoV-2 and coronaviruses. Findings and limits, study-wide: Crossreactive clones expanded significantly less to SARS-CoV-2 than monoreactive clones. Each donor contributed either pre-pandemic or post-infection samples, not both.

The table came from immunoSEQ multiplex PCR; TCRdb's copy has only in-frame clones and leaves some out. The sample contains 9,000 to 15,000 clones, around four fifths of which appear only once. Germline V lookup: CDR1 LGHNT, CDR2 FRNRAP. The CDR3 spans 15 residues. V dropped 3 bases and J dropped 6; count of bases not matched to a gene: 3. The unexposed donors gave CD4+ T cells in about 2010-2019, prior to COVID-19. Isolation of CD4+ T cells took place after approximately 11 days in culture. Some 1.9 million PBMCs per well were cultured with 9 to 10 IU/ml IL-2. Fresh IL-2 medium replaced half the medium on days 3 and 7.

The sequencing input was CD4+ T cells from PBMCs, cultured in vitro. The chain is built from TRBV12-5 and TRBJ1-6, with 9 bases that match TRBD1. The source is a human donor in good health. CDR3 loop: CASGFQGQGNSPLHF. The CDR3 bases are TGTGCTAGTGGTTTTCAGGGACAGGGTAATTCACCCCTCCACTTT.